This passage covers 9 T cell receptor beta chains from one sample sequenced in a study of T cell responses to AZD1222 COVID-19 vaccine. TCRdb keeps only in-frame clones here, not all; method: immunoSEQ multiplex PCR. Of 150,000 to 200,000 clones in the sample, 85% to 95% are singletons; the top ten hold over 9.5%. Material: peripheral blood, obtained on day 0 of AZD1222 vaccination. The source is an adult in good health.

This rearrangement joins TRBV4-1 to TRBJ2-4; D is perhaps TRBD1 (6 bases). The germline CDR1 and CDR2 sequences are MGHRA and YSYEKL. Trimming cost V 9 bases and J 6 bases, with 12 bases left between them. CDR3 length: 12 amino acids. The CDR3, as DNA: TGCGCCAGTCAAGACAGGTCAAACATTCAGTACTTC. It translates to CASQDRSNIQYF.

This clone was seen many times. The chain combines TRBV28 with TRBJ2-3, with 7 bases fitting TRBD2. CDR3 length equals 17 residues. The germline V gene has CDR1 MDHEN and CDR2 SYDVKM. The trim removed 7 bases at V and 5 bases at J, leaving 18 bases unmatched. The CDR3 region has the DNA TGTGCCAGCACCTCAAGACGGGGGGTCCTGCGGGGAGATACGCAGTATTTT. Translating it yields CASTSRRGVLRGDTQYF.

The CDR3 reads CASSFGVLNTEAFF. The CDR3 DNA follows: TGTGCCAGCAGCTTCGGGGTATTGAACACTGAAGCTTTCTTT. The chain couples TRBV5-8 to TRBJ1-1; the D is unclear. Germline loops: CDR1 SGHTS, CDR2 YDEGEE. The V end lost 2 bases, the J end lost 0 bases, and 8 bases lay between the germline ends. This CDR3 has 14 residues. The full variable domain, in which reference TRBV5-8 and TRBJ1-1 provide the parts outside the CDR3, is EAGVTQSPTHLIKTRGQQATLRCSPISGHTSVYWYQQALGLGLQFLLWYDEGEERNRGNFPPRFSGRQFPNYSSELNVNALELEDSALYLCASSFGVLNTEAFFGQGTRLTVV.

Here the CDR3 DNA reads TGTGCCAGCAGCTTAGGACCAGCGGGCACAGATACGCAGTATTTT. Residues: CASSLGPAGTDTQYF. The chain employs TRBV7-8 and TRBJ2-3; maybe TRBD2 (5 bases). CDR1 and CDR2 (germline): SGHVS, FQNEAQ. V lost 1 base to trimming and J lost 1 base, with 9 bases between them. The CDR3 length is 15 residues.

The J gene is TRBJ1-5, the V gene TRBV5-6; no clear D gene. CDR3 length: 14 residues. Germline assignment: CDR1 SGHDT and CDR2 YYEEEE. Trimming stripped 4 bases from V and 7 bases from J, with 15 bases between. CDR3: CASSLGRIGQPQHF. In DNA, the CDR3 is TGTGCCAGCAGCCTTGGGAGGATAGGGCAGCCCCAGCATTTT.

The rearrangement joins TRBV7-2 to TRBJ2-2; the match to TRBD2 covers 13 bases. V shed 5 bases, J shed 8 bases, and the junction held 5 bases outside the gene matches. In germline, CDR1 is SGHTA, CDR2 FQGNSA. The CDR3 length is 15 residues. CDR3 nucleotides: TGTGCCAGCAGCGCTACTAGCGGGGGGGCAGGGGAGCTGTTTTTT. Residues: CASSATSGGAGELFF.

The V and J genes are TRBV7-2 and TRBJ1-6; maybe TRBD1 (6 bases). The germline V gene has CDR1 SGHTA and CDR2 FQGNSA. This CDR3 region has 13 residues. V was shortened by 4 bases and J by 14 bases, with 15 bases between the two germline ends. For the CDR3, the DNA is TGTGCCAGCAGCTCCGACAGGCCGGTGACCCTCCACTTT. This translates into CASSSDRPVTLHF.

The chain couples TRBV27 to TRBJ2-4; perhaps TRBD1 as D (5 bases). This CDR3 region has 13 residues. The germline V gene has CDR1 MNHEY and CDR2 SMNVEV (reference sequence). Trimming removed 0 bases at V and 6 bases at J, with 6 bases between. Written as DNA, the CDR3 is TGTGCCAGCAGTTTATCCCAGGGAAACATTCAGTACTTC. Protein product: CASSLSQGNIQYF.

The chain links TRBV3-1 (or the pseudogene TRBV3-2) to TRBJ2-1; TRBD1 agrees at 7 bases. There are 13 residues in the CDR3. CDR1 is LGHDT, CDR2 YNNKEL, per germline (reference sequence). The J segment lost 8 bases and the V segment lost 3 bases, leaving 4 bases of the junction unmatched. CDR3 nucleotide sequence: TGTGCCAGCAGCCAGGAACAGGGGCATGAGCAGTTCTTC. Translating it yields CASSQEQGHEQFF.